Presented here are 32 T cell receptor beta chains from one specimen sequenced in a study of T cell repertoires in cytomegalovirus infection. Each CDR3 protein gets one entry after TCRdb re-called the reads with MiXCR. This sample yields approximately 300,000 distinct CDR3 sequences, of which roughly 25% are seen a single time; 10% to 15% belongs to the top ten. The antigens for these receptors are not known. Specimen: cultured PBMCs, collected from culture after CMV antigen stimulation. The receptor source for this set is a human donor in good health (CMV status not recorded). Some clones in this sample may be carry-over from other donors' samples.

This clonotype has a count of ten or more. The CDR3 region is CASSPGSGNTIYF. The CDR3 DNA reads TGTGCCAGCAGCCCCGGATCTGGAAACACCATATATTTT. The rearrangement links TRBV7-2 to TRBJ1-3; no clear D gene. With 5 bases removed from V and 1 base from J, the gap between germline ends came to 6 bases. Germline values: CDR1 SGHTA, CDR2 FQGNSA. The CDR3 has 13 residues. The full variable domain, rest sourced from reference TRBV7-2 and TRBJ1-3, is GAGVSQSPSNKVTEKGKDVELRCDPISGHTALYWYRQSLGQGLEFLIYFQGNSAPDKSGLPSDRFSAERTGGSVSTLTIQRTQQEDSAVYLCASSPGSGNTIYFGEGSWLTVV.

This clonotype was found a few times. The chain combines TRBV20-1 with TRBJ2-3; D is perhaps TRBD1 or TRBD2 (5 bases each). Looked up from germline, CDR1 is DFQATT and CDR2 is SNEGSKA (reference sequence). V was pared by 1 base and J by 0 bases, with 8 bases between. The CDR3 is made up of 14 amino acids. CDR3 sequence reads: CSARGWGSTDTQYF. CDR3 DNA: TGCAGTGCTAGAGGTTGGGGGAGCACAGATACGCAGTATTTT.

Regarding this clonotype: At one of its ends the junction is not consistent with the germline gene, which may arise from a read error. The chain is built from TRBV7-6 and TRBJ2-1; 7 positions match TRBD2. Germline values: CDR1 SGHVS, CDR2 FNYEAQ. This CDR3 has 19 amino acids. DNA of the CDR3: TGTGCCAGCAGCAAATGGTCATTAGAGGGAGGGCCTTTGTTGTATGAGCGGTTCTTC. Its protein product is CASSKWSLEGGPLLYERFF.

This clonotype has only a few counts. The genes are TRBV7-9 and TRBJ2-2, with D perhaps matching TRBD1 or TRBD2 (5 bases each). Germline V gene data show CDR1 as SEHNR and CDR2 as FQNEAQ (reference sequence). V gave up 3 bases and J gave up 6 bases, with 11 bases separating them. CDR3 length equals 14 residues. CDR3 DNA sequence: TGTGCCAGCAGCTTCCAGGGAGATCCCGGGGAGCTGTTTTTT. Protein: CASSFQGDPGELFF.

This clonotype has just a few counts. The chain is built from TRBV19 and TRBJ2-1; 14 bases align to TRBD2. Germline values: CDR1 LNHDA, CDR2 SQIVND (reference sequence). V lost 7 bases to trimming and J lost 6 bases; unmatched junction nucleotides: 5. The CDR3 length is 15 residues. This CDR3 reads CASILGTSGSNEQFF. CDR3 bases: TGTGCCAGTATCCTCGGGACTAGCGGGAGCAATGAGCAGTTCTTC.

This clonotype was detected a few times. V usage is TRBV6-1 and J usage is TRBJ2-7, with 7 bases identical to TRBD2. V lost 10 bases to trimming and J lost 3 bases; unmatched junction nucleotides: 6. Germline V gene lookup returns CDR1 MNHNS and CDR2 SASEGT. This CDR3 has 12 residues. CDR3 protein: CATGGGHYEQYF. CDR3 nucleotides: TGTGCCACGGGGGGAGGCCACTACGAGCAGTACTTC.

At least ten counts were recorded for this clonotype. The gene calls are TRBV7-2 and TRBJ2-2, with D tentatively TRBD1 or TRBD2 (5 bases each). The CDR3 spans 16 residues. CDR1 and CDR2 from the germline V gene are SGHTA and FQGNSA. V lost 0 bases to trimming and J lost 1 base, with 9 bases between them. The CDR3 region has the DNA TGTGCCAGCAGCTTAGCCGGGACCATGAACACCGGGGAGCTGTTTTTT. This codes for CASSLAGTMNTGELFF.

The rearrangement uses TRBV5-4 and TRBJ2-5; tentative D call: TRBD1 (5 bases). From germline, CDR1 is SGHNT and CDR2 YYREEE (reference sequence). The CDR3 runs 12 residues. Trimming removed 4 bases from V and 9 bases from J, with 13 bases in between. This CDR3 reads CASSLATDAQYF. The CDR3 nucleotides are TGTGCCAGCAGCCTCGCGACAGACGCCCAGTACTTC.

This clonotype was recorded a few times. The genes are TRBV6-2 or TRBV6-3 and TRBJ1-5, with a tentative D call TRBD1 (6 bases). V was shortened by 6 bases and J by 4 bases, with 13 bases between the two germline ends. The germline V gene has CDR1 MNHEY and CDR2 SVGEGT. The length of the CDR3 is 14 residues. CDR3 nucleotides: TGTGCCAGCAGACTACAGGGCGTGAATCAGCCCCAGCATTTT. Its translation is CASRLQGVNQPQHF.

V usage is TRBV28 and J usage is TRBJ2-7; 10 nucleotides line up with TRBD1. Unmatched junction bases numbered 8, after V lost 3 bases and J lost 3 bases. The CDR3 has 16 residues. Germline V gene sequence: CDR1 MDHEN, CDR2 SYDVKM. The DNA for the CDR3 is TGTGCCAGCAGTTTTTCCGGGACAGGGGCGTTCTACGAGCAGTACTTC. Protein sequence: CASSFSGTGAFYEQYF. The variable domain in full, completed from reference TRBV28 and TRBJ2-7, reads DVKVTQSSRYLVKRTGEKVFLECVQDMDHENMFWYRQDPGLGLRLIYFSYDVKMKEKGDIPEGYSVSREKKERFSLILESASTNQTSMYLCASSFSGTGAFYEQYFGPGTRLTVT.

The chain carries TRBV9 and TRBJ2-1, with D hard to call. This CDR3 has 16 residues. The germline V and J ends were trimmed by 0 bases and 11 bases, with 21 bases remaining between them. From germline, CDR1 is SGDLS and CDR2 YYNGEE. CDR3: CASSVDPSLGQGKQFF. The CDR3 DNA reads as TGTGCCAGCAGCGTAGATCCAAGTCTAGGGCAAGGAAAGCAGTTCTTC.

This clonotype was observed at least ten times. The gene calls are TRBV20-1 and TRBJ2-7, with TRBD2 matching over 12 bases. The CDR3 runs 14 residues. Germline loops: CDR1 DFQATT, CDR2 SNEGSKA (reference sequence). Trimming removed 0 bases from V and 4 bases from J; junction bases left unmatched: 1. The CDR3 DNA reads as TGCAGTGCTAGAGAGGGACTAGCGGGTTACGAGCAGTACTTC. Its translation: CSAREGLAGYEQYF.

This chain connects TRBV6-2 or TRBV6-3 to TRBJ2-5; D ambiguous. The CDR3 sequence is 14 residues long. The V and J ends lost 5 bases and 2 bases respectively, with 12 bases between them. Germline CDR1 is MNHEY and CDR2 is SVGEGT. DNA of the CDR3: TGTGCCAGCAGTATAACAAGAATTCAAGAGACCCAGTACTTC. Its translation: CASSITRIQETQYF.

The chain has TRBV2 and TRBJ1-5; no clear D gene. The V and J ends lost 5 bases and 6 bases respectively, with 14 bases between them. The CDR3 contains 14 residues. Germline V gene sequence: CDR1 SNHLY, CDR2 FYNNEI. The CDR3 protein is CASSPRPRGQPQHF. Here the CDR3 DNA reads TGTGCCAGCAGTCCCCGTCCCCGAGGTCAGCCCCAGCATTTT.

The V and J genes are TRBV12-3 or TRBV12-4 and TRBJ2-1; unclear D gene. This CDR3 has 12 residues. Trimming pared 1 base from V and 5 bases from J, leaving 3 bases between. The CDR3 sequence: CASSLGDNEQFF. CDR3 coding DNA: TGTGCCAGCAGTTTAGGGGACAATGAGCAGTTCTTC.

For the CDR3, the DNA is TGTGCCAGCAGCCAACCATCGGGACTAAAGGAGAATGAGCAGTTCTTC. As protein: CASSQPSGLKENEQFF. The J gene is TRBJ2-1, the V gene TRBV4-2; the match to TRBD2 covers 7 bases. CDR1 and CDR2 from the germline V gene are LGHNA and YNFKEQ. This CDR3 has 16 amino acids. V trimming: 2 bases; J trimming: 7 bases; junction bases outside the gene matches: 11.

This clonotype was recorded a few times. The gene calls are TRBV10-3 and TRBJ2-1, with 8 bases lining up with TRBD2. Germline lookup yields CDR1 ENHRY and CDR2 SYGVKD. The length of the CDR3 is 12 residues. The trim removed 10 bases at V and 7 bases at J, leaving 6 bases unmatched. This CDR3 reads CATGTSQNEQFF. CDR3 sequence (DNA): TGTGCCACAGGGACTAGTCAAAATGAGCAGTTCTTC.

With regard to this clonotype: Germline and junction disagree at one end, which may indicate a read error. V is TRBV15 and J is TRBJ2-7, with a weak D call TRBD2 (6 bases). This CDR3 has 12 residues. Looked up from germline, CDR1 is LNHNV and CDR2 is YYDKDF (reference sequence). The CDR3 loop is CATSRAGGLVDF. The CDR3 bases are TGTGCCACCAGCAGAGCCGGGGGACTTGTGGACTTC.

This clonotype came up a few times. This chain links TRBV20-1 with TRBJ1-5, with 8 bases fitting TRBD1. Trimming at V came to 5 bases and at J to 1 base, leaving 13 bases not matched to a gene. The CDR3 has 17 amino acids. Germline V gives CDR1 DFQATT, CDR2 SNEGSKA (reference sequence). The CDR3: CSAAGDRSLRSNQPQHF. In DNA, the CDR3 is TGCAGTGCTGCCGGGGACAGGAGCTTGCGGAGCAATCAGCCCCAGCATTTT.

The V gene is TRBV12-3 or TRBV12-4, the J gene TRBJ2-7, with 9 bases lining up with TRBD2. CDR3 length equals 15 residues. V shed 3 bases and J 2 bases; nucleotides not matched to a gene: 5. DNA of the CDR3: TGTGCCAGCAGTTTCACGCGGGAGGGGGCCTACGAGCAGTACTTC. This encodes CASSFTREGAYEQYF.

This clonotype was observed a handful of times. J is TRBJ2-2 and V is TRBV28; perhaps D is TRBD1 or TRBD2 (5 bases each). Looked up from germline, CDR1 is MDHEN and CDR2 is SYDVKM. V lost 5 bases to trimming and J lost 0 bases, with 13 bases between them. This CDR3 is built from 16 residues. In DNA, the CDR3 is TGTGCCAGCAGTGTATATGGGGGAGCGAACACCGGGGAGCTGTTTTTT. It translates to CASSVYGGANTGELFF.

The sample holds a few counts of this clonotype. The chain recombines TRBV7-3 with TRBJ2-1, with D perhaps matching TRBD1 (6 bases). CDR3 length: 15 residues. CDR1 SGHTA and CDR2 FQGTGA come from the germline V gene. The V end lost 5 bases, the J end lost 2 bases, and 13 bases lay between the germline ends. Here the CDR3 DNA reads TGTGCCAGCAGCCCCCAGGGGAGCGCCTACAATGAGCAGTTCTTC. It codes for CASSPQGSAYNEQFF.

CDR3 protein: CASSLALGGSGTGETQYF. In nucleotides, the CDR3 is TGTGCCAGCAGTTTAGCGCTGGGTGGTAGCGGGACAGGAGAGACCCAGTACTTC. The chain carries TRBV12-3 or TRBV12-4 and TRBJ2-5, with D perhaps being TRBD1 or TRBD2 (8 bases each). Trimming stripped 0 bases from V and 4 bases from J, with 21 bases between. The CDR3 totals 18 residues.

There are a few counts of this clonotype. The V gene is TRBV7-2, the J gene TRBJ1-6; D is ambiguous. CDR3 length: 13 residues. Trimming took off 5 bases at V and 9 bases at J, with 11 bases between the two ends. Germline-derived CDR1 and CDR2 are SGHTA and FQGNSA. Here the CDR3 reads CASSPKWGSPLHF. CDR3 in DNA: TGTGCCAGCAGCCCGAAGTGGGGTTCACCCCTCCACTTT.

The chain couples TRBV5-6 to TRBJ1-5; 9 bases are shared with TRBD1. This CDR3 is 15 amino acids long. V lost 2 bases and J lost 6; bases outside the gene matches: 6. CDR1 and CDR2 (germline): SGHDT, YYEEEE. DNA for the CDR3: TGTGCCAGCAGCTTTTTACAGGGGGCTGGTCAGCCCCAGCATTTT. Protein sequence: CASSFLQGAGQPQHF.

CDR3 sequence (DNA): TGCGCCAGCAGCCAAGATCATGGCGGGCCCTACGAGCAGTACGTC. Protein: CASSQDHGGPYEQYV. The genes are TRBV4-1 and TRBJ2-7, with D maybe TRBD2 (5 bases). The CDR3 spans 15 residues. With 0 bases removed from V and 2 bases from J, the gap between germline ends came to 11 bases. Per the germline V gene, CDR1 is MGHRA and CDR2 is YSYEKL.

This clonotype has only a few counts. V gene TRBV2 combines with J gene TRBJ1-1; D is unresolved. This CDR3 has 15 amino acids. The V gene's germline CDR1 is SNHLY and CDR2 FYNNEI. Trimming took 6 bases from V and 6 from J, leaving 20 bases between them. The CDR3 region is CASREGGRISSEAFF. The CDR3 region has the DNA TGTGCCAGCAGGGAGGGAGGGAGGATATCATCTGAAGCTTTCTTT.

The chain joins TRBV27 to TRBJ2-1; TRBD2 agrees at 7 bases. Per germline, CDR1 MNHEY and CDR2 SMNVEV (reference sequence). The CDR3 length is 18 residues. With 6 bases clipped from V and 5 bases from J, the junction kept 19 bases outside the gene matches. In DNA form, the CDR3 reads TGTGCCAGCAGCGAACTCCAGGCTACGAGCGGGATTCACAATGAGCAGTTCTTC. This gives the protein CASSELQATSGIHNEQFF.

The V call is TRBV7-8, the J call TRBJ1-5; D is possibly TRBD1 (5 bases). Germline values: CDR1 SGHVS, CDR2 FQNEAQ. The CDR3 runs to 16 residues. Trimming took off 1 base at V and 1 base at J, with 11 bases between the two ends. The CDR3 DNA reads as TGTGCCAGCAGCTTAGAAGGGGCGTTAAGCAATCAGCCCCAGCATTTT. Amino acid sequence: CASSLEGALSNQPQHF.

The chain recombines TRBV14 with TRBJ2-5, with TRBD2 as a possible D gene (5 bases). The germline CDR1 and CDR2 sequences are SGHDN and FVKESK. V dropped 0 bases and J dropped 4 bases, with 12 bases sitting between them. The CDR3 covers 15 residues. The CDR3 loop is CASSQELGLVETQYF. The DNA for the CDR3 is TGTGCCAGCAGCCAAGAACTAGGGCTGGTAGAGACCCAGTACTTC. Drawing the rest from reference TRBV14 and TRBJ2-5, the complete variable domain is EAGVTQFPSHSVIEKGQTVTLRCDPISGHDNLYWYRRVMGKEIKFLLHFVKESKQDESGMPNNRFLAERTGGTYSTLKVQPAELEDSGVYFCASSQELGLVETQYFGPGTRLLVL.

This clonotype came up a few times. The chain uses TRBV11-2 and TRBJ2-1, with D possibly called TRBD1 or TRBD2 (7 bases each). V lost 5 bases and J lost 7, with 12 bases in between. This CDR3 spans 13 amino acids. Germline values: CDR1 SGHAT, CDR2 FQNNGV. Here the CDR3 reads CASSRQGGNEQFF. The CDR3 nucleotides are TGTGCCAGCAGCCGACAGGGAGGGAATGAGCAGTTCTTC.

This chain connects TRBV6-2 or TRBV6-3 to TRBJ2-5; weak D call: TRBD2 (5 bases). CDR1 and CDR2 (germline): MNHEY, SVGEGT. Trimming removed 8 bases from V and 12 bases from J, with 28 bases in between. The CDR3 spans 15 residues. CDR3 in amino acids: CASGKRKASRELEYF. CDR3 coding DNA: TGTGCCAGCGGGAAGCGGAAAGCATCAAGGGAGCTTGAGTACTTC.